The rows below give T cell receptor beta chains drawn from one sample of a study of beta chain features in type 1 diabetes. Produced via immunoSEQ multiplex PCR; TCRdb's table is partial and in-frame only. The sample holds 280,000 or so clones; 15% are singletons and the top ten take around 0.015%. The sample taken for sequencing was naive CD4+ T cells from blood. The receptors stem from a man aged 18-30 years with type 1 diabetes. Each CDR3 is given with its conserved first and last residue. D genes are given only for firm matches. The size field is filled for only some rows; it gives once, few, many or a size class.

v_call	d_call	clone_size	j_call	cdr3_aa	cdr3_nt
TRBV30	TRBD2	-	TRBJ2-2	CAWSPLAGALNTGELFF	TGTGCCTGGAGTCCACTAGCGGGGGCCTTGAACACCGGGGAGCTGTTTTTT
TRBV4-3	-	-	TRBJ2-5	CASPRTYYPTAVGDQETQYF	TGCGCCAGCCCCAGAACGTATTATCCCACCGCGGTAGGGGACCAAGAGACCCAGTACTTC
TRBV7-2	-	-	TRBJ2-7	CASSLVAVGLYEQYF	TGTGCCAGCAGCTTAGTAGCGGTGGGTCTCTACGAGCAGTACTTC
TRBV7-9	-	-	TRBJ1-1	CASSLDRGSAFF	TGTGCCAGCAGCTTAGATCGGGGTTCAGCTTTCTTT
TRBV10-2	TRBD1	few	TRBJ2-5	CASRGTVQETQYF	TGCGCCAGCAGAGGGACAGTCCAAGAGACCCAGTACTTC
TRBV7-4	TRBD1	few	TRBJ1-2	CASSLLARGPYGYTF	TGTGCCAGCAGCTTATTGGCCAGGGGGCCCTATGGCTACACCTTC
TRBV9	TRBD1	-	TRBJ2-3	CASSVTSGQGWDTQYF	TGTGCCAGCAGCGTAACCAGTGGACAGGGGTGGGATACGCAGTATTTT
TRBV30	-	-	TRBJ2-5	CAWSARGETQYF	TGTGCCTGGAGTGCTAGGGGAGAGACCCAGTACTTC
TRBV30	-	-	TRBJ2-1	CACSLGGFEQFF	TGTGCCTGCAGTTTGGGCGGGTTTGAGCAGTTCTTC
TRBV18	TRBD2	-	TRBJ2-5	CASSPPGLAVETQYF	TGTGCCAGCTCACCACCGGGACTAGCGGTAGAGACCCAGTACTTC
TRBV7-9	TRBD2	few	TRBJ2-1	CASSPQAGAYNEQFF	TGTGCCAGCAGCCCCCAAGCGGGGGCATACAATGAGCAGTTCTTC
TRBV19	-	-	TRBJ1-5	CASSSRGNNQPQHF	TGTGCCAGTAGTTCAAGGGGGAACAATCAGCCCCAGCATTTT
TRBV29-1	TRBD2	-	TRBJ2-1	CSVEWPGGNEQFF	TGCAGCGTTGAATGGCCGGGGGGGAATGAGCAGTTCTTC
TRBV15	TRBD1	-	TRBJ2-4	CATSRGPGQGGKNIQYF	TGTGCCACCAGCAGGGGACCGGGACAGGGAGGTAAAAACATTCAGTACTTC
TRBV10-2	-	few	TRBJ1-1	CASSGRRLNTEAFF	TGCGCCAGCAGTGGACGGCGGCTGAACACTGAAGCTTTCTTT
TRBV4-3	-	few	TRBJ2-3	CASSQMTTGPRTDTQYF	TGCGCCAGCAGCCAAATGACCACAGGACCCCGCACAGATACGCAGTATTTT
TRBV28	-	few	TRBJ1-1	CASSPVRTEAFF	TGTGCCAGCAGTCCAGTACGCACTGAAGCTTTCTTT
TRBV5-6	TRBD2	-	TRBJ2-5	CASSLALAGVETQYF	TGTGCCAGCAGCTTGGCGCTAGCGGGGGTAGAGACCCAGTACTTC
TRBV25-1	TRBD2	few	TRBJ2-1	CASSDLSGRGDNEQFF	TGTGCCAGCAGTGATTTGAGCGGGAGAGGTGACAATGAGCAGTTCTTC
TRBV30	-	-	TRBJ2-2	CAWRGTGTGELFF	TGTGCCTGGAGAGGGACTGGCACCGGGGAGCTGTTTTTT
TRBV5-1	TRBD2	-	TRBJ2-7	CASSPRGRASGISYEQYF	TGCGCCAGCAGCCCCCGGGGGAGGGCTAGCGGGATCTCCTACGAGCAGTACTTC
TRBV6-5	TRBD2	-	TRBJ2-1	CASSLGGGRDEQFF	TGTGCCAGCAGTTTAGGCGGGGGACGCGATGAGCAGTTCTTC
TRBV4-1	TRBD1	-	TRBJ2-7	CASSQGQGTYEQYF	TGCGCCAGCAGCCAAGGACAGGGAACCTACGAGCAGTACTTC
TRBV30	-	few	TRBJ2-3	CAWTSGTDTQYF	TGTGCCTGGACTAGCGGCACAGATACGCAGTATTTT
TRBV18	-	few	TRBJ2-7	CASSLRQPKELGSHEQYF	TGTGCCAGCTCACTGAGACAGCCGAAAGAACTCGGCTCCCACGAGCAGTACTTC
TRBV7-9	TRBD1	once	TRBJ2-5	CASSFTGGRETQYF	TGTGCCAGCAGCTTCACAGGGGGCAGGGAGACCCAGTACTTC
TRBV29-1	-	-	TRBJ2-5	CSVGGYQETQYF	TGCAGCGTTGGGGGCTACCAAGAGACCCAGTACTTC
TRBV28	-	-	TRBJ2-1	CASISGGLSSEQFF	TGTGCCAGCATTTCGGGGGGCTTGAGTTCGGAGCAGTTCTTC
TRBV28	-	-	TRBJ2-5	CASSLDPTGPETQYF	TGTGCCAGCAGTTTAGACCCCACAGGGCCCGAGACCCAGTACTTC
TRBV7-9	-	few	TRBJ1-6	CASSLDRDSPLHF	TGTGCCAGCAGCTTAGACAGGGATTCACCCCTCCACTTT
TRBV11-2	-	-	TRBJ2-3	CASSLGTGGPVDTQYF	TGTGCCAGCAGCTTAGGAACGGGGGGCCCAGTGGATACGCAGTATTTT
TRBV6-6	-	-	TRBJ2-6	CAAGSGANVLTF	TGTGCCGCGGGGTCTGGGGCCAACGTCCTGACTTTC
TRBV2	TRBD1	-	TRBJ1-2	CASSEGQGSYGYTF	TGTGCCAGCAGTGAGGGACAGGGGTCCTATGGCTACACCTTC
TRBV11-2	-	-	TRBJ2-7	CASSADRYKQYF	TGTGCCAGCAGCGCCGACAGGTACAAGCAGTACTTC
TRBV7-9	-	-	TRBJ1-5	CASSLGSGGWQPQHF	TGTGCCAGCAGCTTAGGATCAGGAGGGTGGCAGCCCCAGCATTTT